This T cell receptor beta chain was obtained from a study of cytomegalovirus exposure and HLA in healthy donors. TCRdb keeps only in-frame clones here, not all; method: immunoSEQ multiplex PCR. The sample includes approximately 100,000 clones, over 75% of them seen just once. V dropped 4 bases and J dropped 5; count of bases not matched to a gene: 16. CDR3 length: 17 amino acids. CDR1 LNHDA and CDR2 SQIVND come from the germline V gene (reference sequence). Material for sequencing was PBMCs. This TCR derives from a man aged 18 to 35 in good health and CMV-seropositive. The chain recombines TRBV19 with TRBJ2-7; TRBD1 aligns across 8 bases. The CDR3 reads CASSRSRDRILSDEQYF. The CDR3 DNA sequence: TGTGCCAGTAGTAGATCCCGGGACAGGATTCTCAGCGACGAGCAGTACTTC.